Listed below are T cell receptor beta chains from one sample, sequenced in a study of cytomegalovirus exposure and HLA in healthy donors. The table came from immunoSEQ multiplex PCR; TCRdb's copy has only in-frame clones and leaves some out. The sample contains roughly 100,000 clones, 70% to 80% of which appear only once. Sequenced material: PBMCs. The origin of the receptors is a male donor in good health and CMV-seropositive. Each CDR3 is given with its conserved first and last residue. D genes are given only for firm matches. A clone size is listed for some rows: how often the clone was seen (once, few, many), or a class if it is expanded.

CDR3aa | CDR3nt | d_gene | j_gene | abundance | v_gene
CTSSQGGNSGRCDTQYF | TGCACCAGCAGCCAAGGAGGCAATAGCGGGAGGTGCGATACGCAGTATTTT | NA | TRBJ2-3 | NA | TRBV1
CASSPLSSYNEQFF | TGTGCCAGCAGCCCACTGAGCTCCTACAATGAGCAGTTCTTC | NA | TRBJ2-1 | NA | TRBV7-9
CASSLQGTSLDEQYF | TGTGCCAGCAGCCTGCAAGGGACTAGCTTAGACGAGCAGTACTTC | TRBD2 | TRBJ2-7 | NA | TRBV7-6
CASRSTGAGYYGYTF | TGTGCCAGCAGATCGACAGGGGCCGGATACTATGGCTACACCTTC | TRBD1 | TRBJ1-2 | NA | TRBV28
CASSQQPGTGGNEQYF | TGCGCCAGCAGCCAACAACCCGGGACAGGGGGCAACGAGCAGTACTTC | TRBD1 | TRBJ2-7 | NA | TRBV4-1
CASSREGQPQHF | TGTGCCAGCAGCAGGGAAGGTCAGCCCCAGCATTTT | NA | TRBJ1-5 | once | TRBV6-6
CASSLLAGVGNTGELFF | TGCGCCAGCAGCCTACTAGCGGGAGTAGGGAACACCGGGGAGCTGTTTTTT | TRBD2 | TRBJ2-2 | NA | TRBV4-1
CASSYGAATDTQYF | TGTGCCAGCAGTTACGGGGCGGCCACAGATACGCAGTATTTT | NA | TRBJ2-3 | once | TRBV6-5
CASSLGGKPYEQYF | TGTGCCAGCAGCTTAGGAGGAAAACCTTACGAGCAGTACTTC | NA | TRBJ2-7 | few | TRBV7-9
CASSFGRDYEQYF | TGTGCCAGCAGCTTCGGCAGGGACTACGAGCAGTACTTC | NA | TRBJ2-7 | NA | TRBV7-8